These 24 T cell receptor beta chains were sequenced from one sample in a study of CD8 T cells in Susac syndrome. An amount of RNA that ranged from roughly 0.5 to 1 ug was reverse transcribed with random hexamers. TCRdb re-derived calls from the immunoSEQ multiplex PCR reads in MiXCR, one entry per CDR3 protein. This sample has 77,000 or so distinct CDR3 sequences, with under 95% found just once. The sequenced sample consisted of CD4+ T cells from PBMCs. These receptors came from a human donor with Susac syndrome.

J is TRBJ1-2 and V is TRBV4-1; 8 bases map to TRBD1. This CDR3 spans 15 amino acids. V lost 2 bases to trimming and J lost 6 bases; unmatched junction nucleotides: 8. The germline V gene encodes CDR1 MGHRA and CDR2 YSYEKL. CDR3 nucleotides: TGCGCCAGCAGCCAATTGCATAGACAGGGGAATGGCTACACCTTC. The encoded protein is CASSQLHRQGNGYTF.

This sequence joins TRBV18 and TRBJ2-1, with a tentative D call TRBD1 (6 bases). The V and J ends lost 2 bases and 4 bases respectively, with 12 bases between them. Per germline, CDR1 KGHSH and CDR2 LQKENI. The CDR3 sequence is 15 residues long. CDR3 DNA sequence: TGTGCCAGCTCACCAGACAGGCCACCTTACAATGAGCAGTTCTTC. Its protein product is CASSPDRPPYNEQFF.

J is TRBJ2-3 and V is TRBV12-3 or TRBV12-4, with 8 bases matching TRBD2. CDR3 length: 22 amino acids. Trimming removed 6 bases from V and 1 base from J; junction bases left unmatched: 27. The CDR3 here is CASSPTMGAGGLSGPGTDTQYF. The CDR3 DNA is TGTGCCAGCAGCCCTACCATGGGGGCGGGAGGCCTGTCCGGACCCGGCACAGATACGCAGTATTTT.

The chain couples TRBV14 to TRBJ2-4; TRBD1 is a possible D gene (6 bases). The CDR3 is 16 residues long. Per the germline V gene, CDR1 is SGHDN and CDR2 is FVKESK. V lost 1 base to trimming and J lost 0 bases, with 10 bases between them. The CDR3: CASSQGQALAKNIQYF. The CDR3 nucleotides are TGTGCCAGCAGCCAAGGACAGGCCCTAGCCAAAAACATTCAGTACTTC.

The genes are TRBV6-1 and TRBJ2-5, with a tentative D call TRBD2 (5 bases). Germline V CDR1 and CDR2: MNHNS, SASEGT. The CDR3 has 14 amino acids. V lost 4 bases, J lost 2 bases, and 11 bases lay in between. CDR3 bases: TGTGCCAGCAGTGCCGGTCCGGGACAAGAGACCCAGTACTTC. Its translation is CASSAGPGQETQYF.

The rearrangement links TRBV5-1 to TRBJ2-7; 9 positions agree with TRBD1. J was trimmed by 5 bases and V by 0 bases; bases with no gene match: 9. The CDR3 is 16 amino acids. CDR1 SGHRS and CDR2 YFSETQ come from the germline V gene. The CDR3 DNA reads TGCGCCAGCAGCTTGGGCGCTGGGACAGGGATGGACGAGCAGTACTTC. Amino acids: CASSLGAGTGMDEQYF.

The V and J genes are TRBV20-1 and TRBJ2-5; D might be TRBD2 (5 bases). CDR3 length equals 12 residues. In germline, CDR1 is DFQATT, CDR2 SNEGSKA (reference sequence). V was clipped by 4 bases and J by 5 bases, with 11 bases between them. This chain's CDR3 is CSATQTGETQYF. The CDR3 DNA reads TGCAGTGCTACTCAAACGGGGGAGACCCAGTACTTC.

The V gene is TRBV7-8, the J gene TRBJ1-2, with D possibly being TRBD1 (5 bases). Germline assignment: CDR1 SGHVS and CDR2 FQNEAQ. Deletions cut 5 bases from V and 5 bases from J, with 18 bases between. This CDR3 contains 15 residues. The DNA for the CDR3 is TGTGCCAGCAGCCCCGGGACCCTCTCCTCTTATGGCTACACCTTC. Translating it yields CASSPGTLSSYGYTF.

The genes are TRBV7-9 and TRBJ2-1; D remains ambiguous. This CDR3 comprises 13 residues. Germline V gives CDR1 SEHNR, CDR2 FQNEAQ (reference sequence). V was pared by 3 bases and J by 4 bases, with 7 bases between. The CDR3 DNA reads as TGTGCCAGCAGCTTGGACGGTTACAATGAGCAGTTCTTC. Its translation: CASSLDGYNEQFF. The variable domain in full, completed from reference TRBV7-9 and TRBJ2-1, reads DTGVSQNPRHKITKRGQNVTFRCDPISEHNRLYWYRQTLGQGPEFLTYFQNEAQLEKSRLLSDRFSAERPKGSFSTLEIQRTEQGDSAMYLCASSLDGYNEQFFGPGTRLTVL.

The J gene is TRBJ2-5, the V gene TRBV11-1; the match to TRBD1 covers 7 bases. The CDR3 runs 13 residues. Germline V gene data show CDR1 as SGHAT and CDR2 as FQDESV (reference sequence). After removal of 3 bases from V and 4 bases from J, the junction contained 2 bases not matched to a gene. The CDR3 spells CASSFPGGETQYF. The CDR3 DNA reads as TGTGCCAGCAGCTTCCCAGGGGGAGAGACCCAGTACTTC.

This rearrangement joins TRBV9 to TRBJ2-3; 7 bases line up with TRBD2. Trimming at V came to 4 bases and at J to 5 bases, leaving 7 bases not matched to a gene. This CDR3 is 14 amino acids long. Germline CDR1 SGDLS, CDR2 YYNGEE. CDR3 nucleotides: TGTGCCAGCAGCATGGGGGGGATAGGAGATACGCAGTATTTT. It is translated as CASSMGGIGDTQYF.

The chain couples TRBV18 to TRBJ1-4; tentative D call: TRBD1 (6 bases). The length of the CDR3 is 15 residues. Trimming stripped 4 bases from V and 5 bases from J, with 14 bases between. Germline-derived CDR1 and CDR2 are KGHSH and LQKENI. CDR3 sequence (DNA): TGTGCCAGCTCACGAGACAGGACTGACAATGAAAAACTGTTTTTT. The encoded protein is CASSRDRTDNEKLFF.

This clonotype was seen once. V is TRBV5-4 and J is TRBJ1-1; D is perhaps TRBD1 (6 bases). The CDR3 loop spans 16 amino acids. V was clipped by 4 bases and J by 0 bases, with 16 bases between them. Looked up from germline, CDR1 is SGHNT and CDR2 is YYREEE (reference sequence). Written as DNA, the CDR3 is TGTGCCAGCAGCCAACCATTCAGGGGCCTGAACACTGAAGCTTTCTTT. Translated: CASSQPFRGLNTEAFF.

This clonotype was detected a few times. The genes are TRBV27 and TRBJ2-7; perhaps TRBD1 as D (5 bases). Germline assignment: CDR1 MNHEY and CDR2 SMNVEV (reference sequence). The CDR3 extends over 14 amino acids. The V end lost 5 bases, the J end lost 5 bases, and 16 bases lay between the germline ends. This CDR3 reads CASSLRVMVNEQYF. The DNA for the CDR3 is TGTGCCAGCAGTCTCAGGGTGATGGTGAACGAGCAGTACTTC.

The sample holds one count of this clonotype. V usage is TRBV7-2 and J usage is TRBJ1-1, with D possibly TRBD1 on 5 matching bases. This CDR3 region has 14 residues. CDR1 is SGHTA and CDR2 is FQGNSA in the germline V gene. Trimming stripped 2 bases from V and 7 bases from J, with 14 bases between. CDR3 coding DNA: TGTGCCAGCAGCTTAAAAAAGACAGCCAGTGAAGCTTTCTTT. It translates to CASSLKKTASEAFF.

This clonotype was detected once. DNA for the CDR3: TGTGCCAGCAGTGACCCACAGGGGATCCATGGCTACACCTTC. It codes for CASSDPQGIHGYTF. This chain links TRBV6-5 with TRBJ1-2; 7 positions match TRBD1. The V and J ends lost 5 bases and 6 bases, in that order; junction bases with no gene match: 9. CDR3 length: 14 residues. Germline CDR1 reads MNHEY; CDR2 reads SVGAGI.

The CDR3 region has the DNA TGTGCCAGCAGCTTAGGACAGGGCGCAGATACGCAGTATTTT. Protein sequence: CASSLGQGADTQYF. The V and J genes are TRBV7-2 and TRBJ2-3, with 7 bases lining up with TRBD1. The germline gives CDR1 SGHTA, CDR2 FQGNSA. This CDR3 has 14 residues. J lost 4 bases, V lost 1 base, and 2 bases had no gene match.

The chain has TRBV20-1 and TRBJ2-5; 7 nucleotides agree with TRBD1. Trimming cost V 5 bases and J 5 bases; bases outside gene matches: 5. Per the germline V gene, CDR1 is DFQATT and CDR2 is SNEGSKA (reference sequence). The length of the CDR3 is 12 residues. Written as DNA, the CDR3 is TGCAGTGCTTACAGGGGATCCGAGACCCAGTACTTC. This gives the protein CSAYRGSETQYF.

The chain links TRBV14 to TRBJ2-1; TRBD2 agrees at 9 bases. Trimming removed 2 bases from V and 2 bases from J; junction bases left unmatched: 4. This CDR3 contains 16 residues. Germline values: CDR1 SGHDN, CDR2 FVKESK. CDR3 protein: CASSQPAGGTYNEQFF. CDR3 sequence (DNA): TGTGCCAGCAGCCAACCAGCGGGGGGCACCTACAATGAGCAGTTCTTC.

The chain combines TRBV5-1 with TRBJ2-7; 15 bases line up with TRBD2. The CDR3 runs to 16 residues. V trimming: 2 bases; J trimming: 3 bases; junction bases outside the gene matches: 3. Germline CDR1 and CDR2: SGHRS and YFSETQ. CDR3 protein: CASSLGTSGRYYEQYF. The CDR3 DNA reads TGCGCCAGCAGCTTAGGGACTAGCGGGAGGTACTACGAGCAGTACTTC.

CDR3 nucleotide sequence: TGCGCCAGCAGCCCGAGTTATTTCGGGACGGAGACCCAGTACTTC. This encodes CASSPSYFGTETQYF. The V gene is TRBV4-3, the J gene TRBJ2-5; possibly TRBD1 or TRBD2 for D (5 bases each). V shed 4 bases and J shed 5 bases, with 17 bases lying between them. Germline CDR1 LGHNA, CDR2 YSLEER. The CDR3 has 15 amino acids.

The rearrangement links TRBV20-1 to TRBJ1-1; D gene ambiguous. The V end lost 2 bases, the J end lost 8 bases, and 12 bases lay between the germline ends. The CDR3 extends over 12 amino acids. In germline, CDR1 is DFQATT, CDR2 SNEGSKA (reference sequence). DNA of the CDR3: TGCAGTGCTAGACCCACCCTAAAGGAAGCTTTCTTT. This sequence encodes CSARPTLKEAFF.

This chain's CDR3 is CASSPTRGTQYF. CDR3 bases: TGTGCCAGCAGCCCAACGCGGGGTACGCAGTATTTT. The chain employs TRBV9 and TRBJ2-3, with TRBD2 as a possible D gene (6 bases). V lost 4 bases to trimming and J lost 8 bases, with 11 bases between them. The V gene's germline CDR1 is SGDLS and CDR2 YYNGEE. This CDR3 region has 12 residues.

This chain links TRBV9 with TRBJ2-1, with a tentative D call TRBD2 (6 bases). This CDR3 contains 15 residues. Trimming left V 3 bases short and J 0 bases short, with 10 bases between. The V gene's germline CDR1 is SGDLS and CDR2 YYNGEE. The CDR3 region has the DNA TGTGCCAGCAGCGCCCCGACTAGCTCCTACAATGAGCAGTTCTTC. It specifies CASSAPTSSYNEQFF.